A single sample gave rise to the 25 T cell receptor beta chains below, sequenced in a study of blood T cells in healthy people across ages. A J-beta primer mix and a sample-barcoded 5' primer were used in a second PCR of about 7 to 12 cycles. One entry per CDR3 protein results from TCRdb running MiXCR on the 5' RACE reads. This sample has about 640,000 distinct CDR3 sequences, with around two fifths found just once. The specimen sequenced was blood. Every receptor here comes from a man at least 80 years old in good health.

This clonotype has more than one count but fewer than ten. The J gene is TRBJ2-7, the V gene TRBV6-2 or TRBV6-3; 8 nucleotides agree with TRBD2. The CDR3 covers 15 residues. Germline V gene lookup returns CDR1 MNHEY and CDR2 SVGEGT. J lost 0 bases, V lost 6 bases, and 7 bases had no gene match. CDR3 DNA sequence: TGTGCCAGCAGCTCCGGGACTAGGAGCTCCTACGAGCAGTACTTC. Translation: CASSSGTRSSYEQYF.

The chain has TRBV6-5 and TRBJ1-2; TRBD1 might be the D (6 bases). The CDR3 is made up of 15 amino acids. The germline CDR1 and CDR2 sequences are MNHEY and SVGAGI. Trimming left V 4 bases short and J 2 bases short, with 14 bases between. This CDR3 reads CASSWDNRLNYGYTF. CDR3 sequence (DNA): TGTGCCAGCAGTTGGGACAACCGATTAAACTATGGCTACACCTTC.

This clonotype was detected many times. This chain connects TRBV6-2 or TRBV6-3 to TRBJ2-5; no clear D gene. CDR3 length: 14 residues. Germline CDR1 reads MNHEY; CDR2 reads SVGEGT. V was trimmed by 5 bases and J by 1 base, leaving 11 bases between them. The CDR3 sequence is CASSNGRPQETQYF. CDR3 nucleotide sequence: TGTGCCAGCAGTAACGGGCGGCCCCAAGAGACCCAGTACTTC.

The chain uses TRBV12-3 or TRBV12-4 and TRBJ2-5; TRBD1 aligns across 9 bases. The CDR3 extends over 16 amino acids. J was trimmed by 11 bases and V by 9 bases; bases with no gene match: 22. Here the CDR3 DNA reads TGTGCCAGTACGGTGTGGGGACAGGGTCTTCGAGATGAGCAGTACTTC. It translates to CASTVWGQGLRDEQYF.

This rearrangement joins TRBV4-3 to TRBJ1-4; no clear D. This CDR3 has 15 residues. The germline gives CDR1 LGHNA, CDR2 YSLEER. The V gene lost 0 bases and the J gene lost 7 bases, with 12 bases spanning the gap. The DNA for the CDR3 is TGCGCCAGCAGCCAAGAACCAGGACGGGGTGAAAAACTGTTTTTT. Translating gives CASSQEPGRGEKLFF.

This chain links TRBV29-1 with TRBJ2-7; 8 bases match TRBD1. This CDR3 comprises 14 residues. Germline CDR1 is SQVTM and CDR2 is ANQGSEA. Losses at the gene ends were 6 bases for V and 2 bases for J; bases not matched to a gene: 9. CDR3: CSVPETGVPYEQYF. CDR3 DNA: TGCAGCGTCCCCGAGACAGGGGTCCCCTACGAGCAGTACTTC.

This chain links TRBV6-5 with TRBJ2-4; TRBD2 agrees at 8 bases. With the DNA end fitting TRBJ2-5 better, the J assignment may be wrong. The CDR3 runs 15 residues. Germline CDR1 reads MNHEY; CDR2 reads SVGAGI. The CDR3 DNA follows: TGTGCCAGCAGCGACGGGGGACTAGTCGCGGAGACCCAGTACTTC. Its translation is CASSDGGLVAETQYF.

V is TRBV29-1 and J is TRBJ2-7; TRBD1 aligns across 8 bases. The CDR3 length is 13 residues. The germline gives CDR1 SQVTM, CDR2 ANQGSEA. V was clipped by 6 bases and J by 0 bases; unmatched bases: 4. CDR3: CSVSGQVSYEQYF. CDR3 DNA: TGCAGCGTGTCGGGACAGGTCTCCTACGAGCAGTACTTC.

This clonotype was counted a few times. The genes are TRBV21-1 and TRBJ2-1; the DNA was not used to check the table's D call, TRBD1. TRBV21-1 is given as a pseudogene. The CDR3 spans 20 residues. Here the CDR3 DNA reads TGTGCCAGCAGCAAAAAAAGACAGGTAAACCCTAAGGCCCTAACCAATGAGCAGTTCTTC. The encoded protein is CASSKKRQVNPKALTNEQFF.

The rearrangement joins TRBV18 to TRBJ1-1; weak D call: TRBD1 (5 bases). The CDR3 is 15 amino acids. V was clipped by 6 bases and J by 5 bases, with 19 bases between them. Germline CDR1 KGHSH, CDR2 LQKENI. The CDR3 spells CASSTQRGGGTEAFF. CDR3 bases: TGTGCCAGCTCGACGCAAAGGGGTGGAGGGACTGAAGCTTTCTTT.

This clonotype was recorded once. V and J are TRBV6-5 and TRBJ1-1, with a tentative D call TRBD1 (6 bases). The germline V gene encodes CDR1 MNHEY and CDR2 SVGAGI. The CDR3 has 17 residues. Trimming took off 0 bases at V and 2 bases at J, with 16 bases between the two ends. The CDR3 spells CASSYSIGAGANTEAFF. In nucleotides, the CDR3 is TGTGCCAGCAGTTACTCGATCGGCGCGGGGGCCAACACTGAAGCTTTCTTT.

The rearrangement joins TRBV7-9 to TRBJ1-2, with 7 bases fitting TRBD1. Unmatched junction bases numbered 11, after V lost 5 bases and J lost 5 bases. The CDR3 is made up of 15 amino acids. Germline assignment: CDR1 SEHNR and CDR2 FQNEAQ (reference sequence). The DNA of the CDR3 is TGTGCCAGCAGCCTTACAGGGGCCGACGTATATGGCTACACCTTC. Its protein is CASSLTGADVYGYTF.

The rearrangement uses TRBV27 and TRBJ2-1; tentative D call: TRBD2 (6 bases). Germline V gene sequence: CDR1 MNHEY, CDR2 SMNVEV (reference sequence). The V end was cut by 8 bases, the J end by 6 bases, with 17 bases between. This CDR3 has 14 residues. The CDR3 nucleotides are TGTGCCAGCCGTCCGGTGGGGGGTGGCAATGAGCAGTTCTTC. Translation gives CASRPVGGGNEQFF.

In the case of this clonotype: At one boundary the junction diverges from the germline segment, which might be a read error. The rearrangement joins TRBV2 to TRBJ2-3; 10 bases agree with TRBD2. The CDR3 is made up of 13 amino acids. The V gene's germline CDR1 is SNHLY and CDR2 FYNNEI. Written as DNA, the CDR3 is TGTGCCATCAGTCTAGCGGGAGCGGATACGCAGTATTTT. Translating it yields CAISLAGADTQYF. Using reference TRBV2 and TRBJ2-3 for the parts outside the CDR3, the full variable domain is EPEVTQTPSHQVTQMGQEVILRCVPISNHLYFYWYRQILGQKVEFLVSFYNNEISEKSEIFDDQFSVERPDGSNFTLKIRSTKLEDSAMYFCAISLAGADTQYFGPGTRLTVL.

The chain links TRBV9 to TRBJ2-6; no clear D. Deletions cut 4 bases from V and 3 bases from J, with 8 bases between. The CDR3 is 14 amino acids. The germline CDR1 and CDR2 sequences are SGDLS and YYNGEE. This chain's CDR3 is CASSPLFGANVLTF. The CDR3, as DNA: TGTGCCAGCAGCCCCCTATTTGGGGCCAACGTCCTGACTTTC.

CDR3 protein: CASTDGGTGDNEQFF. CDR3 nucleotides: TGTGCCAGCACCGACGGGGGGACAGGGGACAATGAGCAGTTCTTC. J is TRBJ2-1 and V is TRBV6-2 or TRBV6-3; 10 bases agree with TRBD1. CDR3 size: 15 residues. Trimming took 7 bases from V and 5 from J; bases not matched to a gene: 8. Germline V gives CDR1 MNHEY, CDR2 SVGEGT.

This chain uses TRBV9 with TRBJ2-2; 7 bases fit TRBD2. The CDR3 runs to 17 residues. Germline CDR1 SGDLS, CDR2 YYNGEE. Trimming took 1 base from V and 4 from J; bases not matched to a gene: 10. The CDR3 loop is CASSVTPGGSPTGELFF. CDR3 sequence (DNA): TGTGCCAGCAGCGTAACCCCAGGCGGGAGTCCCACCGGGGAGCTGTTTTTT.

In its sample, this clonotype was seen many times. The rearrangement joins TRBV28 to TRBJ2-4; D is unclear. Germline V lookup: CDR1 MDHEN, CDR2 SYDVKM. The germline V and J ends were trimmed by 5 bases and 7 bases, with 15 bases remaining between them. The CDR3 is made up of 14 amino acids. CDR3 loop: CASSHPYTGNIQYF. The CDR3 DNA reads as TGTGCCAGCAGTCATCCCTATACGGGTAACATTCAGTACTTC.

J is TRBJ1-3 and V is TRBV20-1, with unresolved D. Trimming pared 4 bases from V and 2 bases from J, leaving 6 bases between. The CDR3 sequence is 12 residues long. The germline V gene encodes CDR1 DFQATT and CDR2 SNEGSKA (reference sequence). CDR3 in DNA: TGCAGTGCTACCCCAGCTGGAAACACCATATATTTT. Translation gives CSATPAGNTIYF.

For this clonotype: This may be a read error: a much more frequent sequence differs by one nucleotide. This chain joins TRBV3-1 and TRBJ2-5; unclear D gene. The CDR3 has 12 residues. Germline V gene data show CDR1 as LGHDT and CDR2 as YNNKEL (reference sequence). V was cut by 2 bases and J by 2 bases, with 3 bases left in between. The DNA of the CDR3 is TGTGCCAGCAGCCAAAAGCAAGAGACCCAGTACTTC. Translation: CASSQKQETQYF.

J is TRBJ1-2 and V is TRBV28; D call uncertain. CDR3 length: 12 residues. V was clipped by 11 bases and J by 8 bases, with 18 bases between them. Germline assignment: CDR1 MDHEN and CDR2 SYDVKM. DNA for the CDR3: TGTGCCCACTGGGCGGCCAGGAGGGGCTACACCTTC. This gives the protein CAHWAARRGYTF.

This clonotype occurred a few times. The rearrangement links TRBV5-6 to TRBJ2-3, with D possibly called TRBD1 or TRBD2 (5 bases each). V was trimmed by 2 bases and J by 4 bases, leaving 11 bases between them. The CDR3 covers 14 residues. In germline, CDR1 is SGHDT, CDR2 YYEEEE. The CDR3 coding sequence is TGTGCCAGCAGCTTAGCTTCGGGGCCAGATACGCAGTATTTT. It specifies CASSLASGPDTQYF.

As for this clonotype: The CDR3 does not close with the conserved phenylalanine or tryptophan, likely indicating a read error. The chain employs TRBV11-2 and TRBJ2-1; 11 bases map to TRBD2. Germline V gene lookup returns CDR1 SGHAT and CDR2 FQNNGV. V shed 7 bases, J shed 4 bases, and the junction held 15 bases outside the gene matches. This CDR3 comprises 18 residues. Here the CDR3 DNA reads TGTGCCAGCAAATCGACCGCCAGCACTAGCGGGGGTTACAATGAGCAGTTCTTG. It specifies CASKSTASTSGGYNEQFL.

CDR3 bases: TGTGCCATCAGACGAGGGGGGGGACAGGGGGCGAGTACGCAGTACTTC. This encodes CAIRRGGGQGASTQYF. The chain recombines TRBV10-3 with TRBJ2-7, with TRBD1 matching over 12 bases. The V and J ends lost 6 bases and 9 bases, in that order; junction bases with no gene match: 15. Germline V gene sequence: CDR1 ENHRY, CDR2 SYGVKD. The CDR3 has 16 residues.

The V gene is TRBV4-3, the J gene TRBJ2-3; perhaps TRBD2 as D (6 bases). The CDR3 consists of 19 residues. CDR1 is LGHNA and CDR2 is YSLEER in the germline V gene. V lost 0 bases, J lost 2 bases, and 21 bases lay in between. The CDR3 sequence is CASSQDFARGSSYTDTQYF. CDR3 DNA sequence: TGCGCCAGCAGCCAAGATTTTGCGCGGGGAAGCTCCTACACAGATACGCAGTATTTT.